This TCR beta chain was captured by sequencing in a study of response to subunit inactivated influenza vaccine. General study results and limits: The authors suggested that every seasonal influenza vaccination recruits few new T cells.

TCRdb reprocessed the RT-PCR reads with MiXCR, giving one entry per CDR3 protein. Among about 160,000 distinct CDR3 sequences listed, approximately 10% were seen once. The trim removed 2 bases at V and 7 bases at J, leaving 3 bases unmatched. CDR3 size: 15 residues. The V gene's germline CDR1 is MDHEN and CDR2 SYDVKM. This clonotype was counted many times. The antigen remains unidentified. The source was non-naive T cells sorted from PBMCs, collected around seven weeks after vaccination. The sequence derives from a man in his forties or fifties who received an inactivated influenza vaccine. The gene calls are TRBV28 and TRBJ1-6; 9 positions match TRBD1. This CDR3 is CASSLLQGANSPLHF. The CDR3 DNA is TGTGCCAGCAGTTTACTACAGGGGGCGAATTCACCCCTCCACTTT.